One sample yielded the 3 T cell receptor beta chains listed below, sequenced in a study of blood T cell repertoires in COVID-19. The assay was immunoSEQ multiplex PCR, and TCRdb's table has in-frame clones only and misses some. The sample includes under 30,000 clones, 75% to 90% of them seen just once. Sequencing used peripheral blood. Receptor source: an elderly man with acute or convalescent COVID-19.

The rearrangement links TRBV30 to TRBJ1-4, with D hard to call. The germline V gene has CDR1 GTSNPN and CDR2 SVGIG (reference sequence). This CDR3 is built from 14 residues. Trimming removed 0 bases from V and 4 bases from J, with 9 bases in between. As DNA, the CDR3 is TGTGCCTGGAGTGTTGGCAGTTTTAATGAAAAACTGTTTTTT. Its protein is CAWSVGSFNEKLFF.

CDR3 nucleotide sequence: TGTGCCAGCAGCCAAGATCGCGGAGGTGGGAGGGGGACTGAAGCTTTCTTT. This gives the protein CASSQDRGGGRGTEAFF. The J gene is TRBJ1-1, the V gene TRBV4-2; tentatively, D is TRBD1 (6 bases). V was cut by 0 bases and J by 5 bases, with 19 bases left in between. The CDR3 runs 17 residues. From germline, CDR1 is LGHNA and CDR2 YNFKEQ.

The CDR3 sequence: CASRQEDYGYTF. The CDR3 nucleotides are TGTGCCAGCAGGCAAGAGGACTATGGCTACACCTTC. The chain carries TRBV27 and TRBJ1-2; D gene uncertain. The CDR3 spans 12 residues. Germline V lookup: CDR1 MNHEY, CDR2 SMNVEV (reference sequence). The V end was cut by 6 bases, the J end by 3 bases, with 8 bases between.